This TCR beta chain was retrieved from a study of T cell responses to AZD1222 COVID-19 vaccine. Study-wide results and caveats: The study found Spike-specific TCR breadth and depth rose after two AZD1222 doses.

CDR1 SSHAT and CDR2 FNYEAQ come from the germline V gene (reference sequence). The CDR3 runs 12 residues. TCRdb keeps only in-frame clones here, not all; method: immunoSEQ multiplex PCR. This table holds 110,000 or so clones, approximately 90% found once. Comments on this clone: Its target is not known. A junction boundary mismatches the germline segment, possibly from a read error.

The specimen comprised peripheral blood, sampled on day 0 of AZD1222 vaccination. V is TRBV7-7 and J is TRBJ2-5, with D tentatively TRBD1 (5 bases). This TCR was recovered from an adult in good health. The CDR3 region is CASSPGAETQYF. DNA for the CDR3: TGTGCTAGCAGCCCTGGGGCAGAGACCCAGTACTTC.